This entry describes one TCR beta chain. The antigen it binds to is not known. Per-nucleotide qualities are absent, and no much larger clonotype sits a single base away. Inclusion was restricted to participants for whom at least one PBMC sample before ART initiation and at least two post-ART samples were available. Treatment was received in the United States of America by all participants with HIV. Cryopreserved samples of about 1-10 million PBMC were thawed and washed before DNA extraction. At the time of the earliest PBMC sample for each participant with HIV, ages ranged from roughly 23 to 60 years. PBMC samples were contributed by each participant from 1-4 timepoints before ART initiation and 2-8 timepoints after ART initiation, with a median of 7 samples. Serial HIV viral load, CD4+ T-cell count, ART history and demographic data were obtained for every participant. A Qiagen kit on a QIAcube was used to extract genomic DNA from unsorted PBMC, with samples processed in batches of 12.

This sample was taken from a study of long-term antiretroviral therapy in people with HIV (dated by TCRdb to the early 2020s). Background on the whole study: The earliest samples were collected roughly a decade before the 2015 WHO recommendation for immediate ART, at a time when ART was usually postponed until CD4 counts fell. This retrospective serial study examined whether starting ART and sustained HIV suppression were associated with changes in the composition and diversity of the TRB repertoire in peripheral blood. A total of under 250 cryopreserved PBMC samples came from a few dozen adults with confirmed HIV infection and were collected serially over a mean of roughly six years (range 1-12). Of the 30 participants with HIV, fewer than twelve were female. No cross-contamination during QIAcube processing was shown when test extractions of a monoclonal T-cell line were performed alongside roughly 30 polyclonal samples. Paper-wide results and their limitations: Owing to limited PBMC availability, only the TCR beta chain was sequenced, without alpha chain pairing. The samples were dated from the mid-2000s to the late 2010s, and the ART regimens that were used may be less effective than current ART regimens. Inferences about post-ART repertoire changes were limited because no data were available on ART adherence, viral resistance or therapy changes. Starting ART was linked to a significant rise in TRB diversity, yet even with long-term ART the diversity remained significantly lower than in transplant donor controls. CDR3 length ranges in HIV repertoires were narrower than in controls, and network structure suggested an antigen-experienced repertoire with only a slight naive shift after ART. Unsorted PBMC were profiled instead of sorted CD4+ and CD8+ T cells because pre-ART samples had limited cell numbers. The repertoire was dominated across all time points by expanded TRB clones identified before ART initiation, although this dominance was seen to fluctuate and to decrease in many PLHIV after ART.

The CDR3 numbers 17 residues from cysteine through phenylalanine. CDR3 DNA only is kept here, 51 bases in frame from base 1. Ends trimmed: V by 5 bases, J by 5 bases; bases unmatched to a gene: 13. As encoded in the germline V gene (reference sequence), CDR1 is SEHNR while CDR2 is FQNEAQ. The immunoSEQ hsTCRB v3.0 assay was used at survey level resolution for TRB variable region sequencing. A depth of roughly 35,000-50,000 T-cell genomes per sample was targeted for TRB sequencing. TRB libraries were pooled and sequenced on an Illumina MiSeq using a v3 150-cycle kit. The authors processed their data as follows. Analysis of repertoires was carried out in R inside a reproducible Nextflow workflow spanning QC, data transformation and analysis. Custom analyses were implemented in LymphoSeq2, an R package for AIRR-Seq data exploration. A handful of samples yielding fewer than 5000 total TRB sequences were excluded, leaving 150 to 200 analyzed HIV repertoires. Of the approximately 190 retained HIV repertoires, roughly 61 were collected before and more than 120 after ART initiation. Each repertoire was downsampled to 5000 TRB nucleotide sequences, and summary statistics were averaged across 100 downsampling iterations. Only TRB sequences with CDR3 regions of at least seven amino acids were retained for analysis. Diversity was assessed using a clonality score derived from Shannon entropy and using the Gini coefficient. In the repertoire networks, any two of the top 5000 CDR3 amino acid sequences were linked whenever the two sequences differed by an edit distance of one. GLIPH2 predicted antigen specificity groups and MHC restriction for TRB CDR3 amino acid sequences. To flag known CMV, EBV, HIV or tissue antigen associations, CDR3 amino acid sequences were matched against VDJdb and McPAS-TCR. Pre-ART, post-ART and control groups were compared with Wilcoxon signed-rank tests and Holm-Bonferroni correction. TCRdb took this table from immuneACCESS and kept in-frame rearrangements with V and J called. Such tables lack part of the clones; where checked against another copy, unresolved V genes explain under half of the gap, and the rest is unexplained. The DNA was the basis for D and trimming; V, J and clone size are from that table. Recorded for this sample are roughly 35,000 clones; 75% to 85% of them occurred a single time. The ten largest account for 3.5% to 4.5% of the sample.

This sequence originates from a man aged 18 to 35 with HIV. The sample was unsorted PBMCs, taken about 3.3 years after starting antiretroviral therapy. The chain was built from TRBV7-9 and TRBJ2-7, with 12 bases matching TRBD2. The CDR3 protein sequence reads: CASSPWTSGASGDEQYF. The sequenced DNA is TGTGCCAGCAGCCCCTGGACTAGCGGGGCTTCGGGGGACGAGCAGTACTTC.